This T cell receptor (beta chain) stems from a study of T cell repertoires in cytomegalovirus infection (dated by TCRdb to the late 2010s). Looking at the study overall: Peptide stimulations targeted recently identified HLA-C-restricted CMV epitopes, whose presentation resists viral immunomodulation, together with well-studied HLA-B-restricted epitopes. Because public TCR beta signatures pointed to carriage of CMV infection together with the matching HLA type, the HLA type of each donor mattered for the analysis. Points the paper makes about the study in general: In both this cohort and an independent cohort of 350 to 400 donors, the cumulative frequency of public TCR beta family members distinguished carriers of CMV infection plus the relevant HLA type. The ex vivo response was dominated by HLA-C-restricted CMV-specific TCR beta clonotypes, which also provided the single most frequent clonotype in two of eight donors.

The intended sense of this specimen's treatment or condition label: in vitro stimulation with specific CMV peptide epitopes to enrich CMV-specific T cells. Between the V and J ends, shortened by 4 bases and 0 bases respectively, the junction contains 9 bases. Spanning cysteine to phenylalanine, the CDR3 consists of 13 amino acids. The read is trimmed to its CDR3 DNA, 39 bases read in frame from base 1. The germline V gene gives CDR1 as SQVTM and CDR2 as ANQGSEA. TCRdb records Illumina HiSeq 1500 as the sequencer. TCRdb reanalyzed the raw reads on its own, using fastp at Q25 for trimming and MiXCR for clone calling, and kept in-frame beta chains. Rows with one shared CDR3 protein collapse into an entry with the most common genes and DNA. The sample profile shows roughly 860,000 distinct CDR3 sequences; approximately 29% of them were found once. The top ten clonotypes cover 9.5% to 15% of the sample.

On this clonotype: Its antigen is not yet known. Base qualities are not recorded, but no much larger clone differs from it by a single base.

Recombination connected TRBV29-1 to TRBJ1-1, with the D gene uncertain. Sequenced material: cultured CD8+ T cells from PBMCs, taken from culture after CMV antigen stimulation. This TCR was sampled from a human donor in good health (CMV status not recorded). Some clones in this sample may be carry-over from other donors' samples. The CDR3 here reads CSVVEHLNTEAFF. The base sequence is TGCAGCGTTGTTGAACACCTGAACACTGAAGCTTTCTTT.